The 23 T cell receptor beta chains below were found in one sample sequenced in a study of blood T cell repertoires in COVID-19. Sequencing was performed with immunoSEQ multiplex PCR; in TCRdb, only in-frame clones are kept and a portion is missing. The repertoire holds 360,000 or so clones, with nearly 90% as singletons. Source material: peripheral blood. The receptors here all came from a man aged 18 to 30 with active or convalescent COVID-19.

The rearrangement links TRBV19 to TRBJ1-2, with D possibly TRBD1 on 6 matching bases. The CDR3 loop spans 14 amino acids. The V end was cut by 7 bases, the J end by 2 bases, with 14 bases between. The germline V gene has CDR1 LNHDA and CDR2 SQIVND (reference sequence). The CDR3 spells CASTYHRDNYGYTF. The CDR3 nucleotides are TGTGCCAGTACTTACCACAGGGACAACTATGGCTACACCTTC.

This chain uses TRBV7-2 with TRBJ1-3; 10 bases align to TRBD1. The CDR3 runs to 17 residues. Trimming removed 4 bases from V and 0 bases from J; junction bases left unmatched: 6. Germline V lookup: CDR1 SGHTA, CDR2 FQGNSA. CDR3 amino acids: CASSSGTGAYSGNTIYF. In DNA form, the CDR3 reads TGTGCCAGCAGCTCAGGGACAGGGGCTTACTCTGGAAACACCATATATTTT.

This chain connects TRBV7-3 to TRBJ2-1; 11 bases match TRBD2. Germline assignment: CDR1 SGHTA and CDR2 FQGTGA. The CDR3 consists of 15 residues. Trimming at V came to 2 bases and at J to 6 bases, leaving 3 bases not matched to a gene. The CDR3 spells CASSLLAGGPNEQFF. The CDR3, as DNA: TGTGCCAGCAGCTTATTAGCGGGGGGGCCCAATGAGCAGTTCTTC.

The J gene is TRBJ1-5, the V gene TRBV10-3, with D maybe TRBD1 (6 bases). Germline loops: CDR1 ENHRY, CDR2 SYGVKD. The CDR3 extends over 18 amino acids. V was cut by 0 bases and J by 1 base, with 16 bases left in between. The CDR3 here is CAISESNITGNSNQPQHF. The DNA of the CDR3 is TGTGCCATCAGTGAGTCGAATATTACAGGGAACAGCAATCAGCCCCAGCATTTT.

J is TRBJ2-1 and V is TRBV12-5; 12 nucleotides match TRBD2. This CDR3 has 20 amino acids. Germline trimming cut 0 bases from V and 2 bases from J; bases unmatched to any gene: 11. CDR1 is LGHNT, CDR2 FRNRAP, per germline. The CDR3 spells CASGLVVLAGGPTPYNEQFF. CDR3 DNA: TGTGCTAGTGGTTTGGTAGTCCTAGCGGGAGGGCCGACGCCCTACAATGAGCAGTTCTTC.

This clone was found once. The rearrangement uses TRBV6-5 and TRBJ2-7; tentatively, D is TRBD1 (5 bases). The ends were cut back, 10 bases at V and 5 bases at J, with 18 bases in the middle. The CDR3 is made up of 13 amino acids. The germline V gene encodes CDR1 MNHEY and CDR2 SVGAGI. This CDR3 reads CATIDSRKHEQYF. CDR3 nucleotide sequence: TGTGCCACCATCGACAGCCGTAAACACGAGCAGTACTTC.

The CDR3 region is CASSLATGHNEKLFF. In DNA, the CDR3 is TGTGCCAGCAGCTTAGCGACAGGACATAATGAAAAACTGTTTTTT. This chain uses TRBV7-9 with TRBJ1-4, with D possibly matching TRBD1 (6 bases). The CDR3 sequence is 15 residues long. V lost 0 bases, J lost 4 bases, and 9 bases lay in between. CDR1 and CDR2 (germline): SEHNR, FQNEAQ (reference sequence).

This chain uses TRBV7-8 with TRBJ1-5; tentative D call: TRBD1 (5 bases). This CDR3 region has 15 residues. V was clipped by 5 bases and J by 7 bases, with 18 bases between them. Looked up from germline, CDR1 is SGHVS and CDR2 is FQNEAQ. The CDR3 here is CASSRTNGGGQPQHF. CDR3 DNA: TGTGCCAGCAGCCGAACCAATGGGGGGGGACAGCCCCAGCATTTT. Supplemented by reference TRBV7-8 and TRBJ1-5, the full variable domain reads GAGVSQSPRYKVAKRGQDVALRCDPISGHVSLFWYQQALGQGPEFLTYFQNEAQLDKSGLPSDRFFAERPEGSVSTLKIQRTQQEDSAVYLCASSRTNGGGQPQHFGDGTRLSIL.

The rearrangement links TRBV7-2 to TRBJ2-7; a possible D gene is TRBD2 (6 bases). The CDR3 contains 12 residues. CDR1 SGHTA and CDR2 FQGNSA come from the germline V gene. V lost 6 bases and J 7 bases, leaving 13 bases between the germline ends. DNA for the CDR3: TGTGCCAGCAGTTCCTACGGGGGTGAGCAGTACTTC. It translates to CASSSYGGEQYF.

The chain couples TRBV19 to TRBJ1-1; TRBD1 is a possible D gene (5 bases). This CDR3 has 14 residues. Trimming took off 5 bases at V and 5 bases at J, with 15 bases between the two ends. CDR1 and CDR2 from the germline V gene are LNHDA and SQIVND (reference sequence). CDR3 nucleotides: TGTGCCAGTAGTTGGCCGAATAGGGGAACTGAAGCTTTCTTT. Protein sequence: CASSWPNRGTEAFF.

J is TRBJ1-4 and V is TRBV3-1 (or the pseudogene TRBV3-2); TRBD1 matches at 8 bases. The trim removed 5 bases at V and 5 bases at J, leaving 13 bases unmatched. Germline V gene lookup returns CDR1 LGHDT and CDR2 YNNKEL (reference sequence). CDR3 length: 17 residues. CDR3 sequence (DNA): TGTGCCAGCAGCAAACTGTCAGGGGGCAGGGGGAATGAAAAACTGTTTTTT. Its protein product is CASSKLSGGRGNEKLFF.

This clone has a handful of counts. The same CDR3 can be traced to other DNA sequences in this sample. The chain joins TRBV6-5 to TRBJ2-7; 11 bases are shared with TRBD1. The germline V gene has CDR1 MNHEY and CDR2 SVGAGI. The CDR3 runs 15 residues. Trimming at V came to 0 bases and at J to 3 bases, leaving 1 base not matched to a gene. The CDR3 region is CASSYSGTGGYEQYF. The CDR3 region has the DNA TGTGCCAGCAGTTACTCTGGGACAGGGGGCTACGAGCAGTACTTC.

The chain links TRBV7-3 to TRBJ1-6; D not certain. This CDR3 comprises 15 residues. V lost 5 bases, J lost 7 bases, and 15 bases lay in between. Looked up from germline, CDR1 is SGHTA and CDR2 is FQGTGA. Written as DNA, the CDR3 is TGTGCCAGCAGCCCCGCGGGCCCTTTCAATTCACCCCTCCACTTT. Translated: CASSPAGPFNSPLHF.

The V call is TRBV21-1, the J call TRBJ2-7; the table's D call of TRBD2 was not tested on the DNA. TRBV21-1 is annotated as a pseudogene. The CDR3 extends over 14 amino acids. The CDR3 nucleotides read TGTGCCAGCCGCCCTAGCGGGGGGGACTACGAGCAGTACTTC. Residues: CASRPSGGDYEQYF.

V usage is TRBV11-2 and J usage is TRBJ2-2, with TRBD2 as a possible D gene (6 bases). V was shortened by 5 bases and J by 3 bases, with 16 bases between the two germline ends. This CDR3 spans 16 amino acids. Germline lookup yields CDR1 SGHAT and CDR2 FQNNGV. CDR3 coding DNA: TGTGCCAGCAGCCTTCGTTTGGGGGGTCACACCGGGGAGCTGTTTTTT. It codes for CASSLRLGGHTGELFF. The variable domain in full, completed from reference TRBV11-2 and TRBJ2-2, reads EAGVAQSPRYKIIEKRQSVAFWCNPISGHATLYWYQQILGQGPKLLIQFQNNGVVDDSQLPKDRFSAERLKGVDSTLKIQPAKLEDSAVYLCASSLRLGGHTGELFFGEGSRLTVL.

The rearrangement links TRBV27 to TRBJ2-4; TRBD1 is a possible D gene (5 bases). The length of the CDR3 is 18 residues. With 6 bases removed from V and 0 bases from J, the gap between germline ends came to 21 bases. Germline V gene sequence: CDR1 MNHEY, CDR2 SMNVEV (reference sequence). The CDR3 sequence: CASRLSIDSHIAKNIQYF. DNA of the CDR3: TGTGCCAGCAGGCTATCTATTGACAGTCATATAGCCAAAAACATTCAGTACTTC.

Only one count was recorded for this clone. CDR3 sequence reads: CAISEGGQGAFNEQFF. For the CDR3, the DNA is TGTGCCATCAGTGAGGGGGGACAGGGGGCTTTCAATGAGCAGTTCTTC. The chain couples TRBV10-3 to TRBJ2-1, with 12 bases matching TRBD1. CDR1 and CDR2 from the germline V gene are ENHRY and SYGVKD. The CDR3 contains 16 residues. The J segment lost 6 bases and the V segment lost 2 bases, leaving 5 bases of the junction unmatched.

The V call is TRBV5-1, the J call TRBJ2-5, with TRBD2 matching 11 bases. Per germline, CDR1 SGHRS and CDR2 YFSETQ. CDR3 length: 18 amino acids. The trim removed 3 bases at V and 5 bases at J, leaving 15 bases unmatched. The CDR3 bases are TGCGCCAGCAGCTGGGGGACTAGCGGCAGAGGGAGTTATGAGACCCAGTACTTC. It is translated as CASSWGTSGRGSYETQYF.

The CDR3: CASSSYGTYEQYF. CDR3 bases: TGTGCCAGCAGCTCATATGGCACCTACGAGCAGTACTTC. The chain links TRBV7-2 to TRBJ2-7; D gene ambiguous. CDR1 is SGHTA and CDR2 is FQGNSA in the germline V gene. V was cut by 4 bases and J by 2 bases, with 9 bases left in between. The CDR3 loop spans 13 amino acids.

This clone has a handful of counts. The J gene is TRBJ1-6, the V gene TRBV5-5; no clear D. CDR3 size: 13 residues. The V and J ends lost 0 bases and 8 bases respectively, with 6 bases between them. CDR1 SGHKS and CDR2 YYEKEE come from the germline V gene (reference sequence). The CDR3, as DNA: TGTGCCAGCAGCTTGGTAGTGTATTCACCCCTCCACTTT. Residues: CASSLVVYSPLHF.

V usage is TRBV19 and J usage is TRBJ1-2; D call uncertain. CDR3 size: 15 residues. In germline, CDR1 is LNHDA, CDR2 SQIVND (reference sequence). Trimming removed 5 bases at V and 0 bases at J, with 13 bases between. The CDR3 region has the DNA TGTGCCAGTAGTGCAGGACTTACACCTAACTATGGCTACACCTTC. This codes for CASSAGLTPNYGYTF.

The gene calls are TRBV24-1 and TRBJ1-2; possibly TRBD1 for D (6 bases). This CDR3 spans 13 amino acids. Between the trimmed V and J ends, which lost 4 bases and 7 bases, there was a span of 12 bases. Looked up from germline, CDR1 is KGHDR and CDR2 is SFDVKD. The CDR3 sequence is CATSDPRGSGYTF. As DNA, the CDR3 is TGTGCCACCAGTGACCCCAGGGGAAGTGGCTACACCTTC.

The chain has TRBV18 and TRBJ1-3; D remains unclear. The V gene lost 0 bases and the J gene lost 4 bases, with 10 bases spanning the gap. The CDR3 sequence is 15 residues long. CDR1 is KGHSH and CDR2 is LQKENI in the germline V gene. CDR3 sequence: CASSPPTTSGNTIYF. In DNA, the CDR3 is TGTGCCAGCTCACCACCGACGACAAGCGGAAACACCATATATTTT.